This record covers a single TCR beta chain. Trimming stripped 3 bases from V and 4 bases from J, with 9 bases between. The CDR3 contains 13 residues. Germline V gene sequence: CDR1 SGHAT, CDR2 FQNNGV. Authors' analysis steps: Researchers report that nucleated cell counts were estimated from reference gene primer amplification. Method: immunoSEQ multiplex PCR; TCRdb's copy keeps in-frame clones and lacks some. Clone size and the V and J calls come from that table; the DNA yielded D and trimming. The table includes 150,000 to 200,000 clones, around 83% detected once. The sample comes from a study of blood T cell repertoires in COVID-19. About the study: Samples representing acute and convalescent COVID-19 were sourced from the United States, Italy and Spain. T cells, B-cell-depleted T cells, or PBMCs supplied cDNA or gDNA.

The V and J genes are TRBV11-2 and TRBJ1-2; D gene ambiguous. The source is a human donor in a cohort sampled during active COVID-19. Sample: peripheral blood. Written as DNA, the CDR3 is TGTGCCAGCAGCTTCATGGCGGGCTATGGCTACACCTTC. Translation: CASSFMAGYGYTF. Complete variable domain (other parts from reference TRBV11-2 and TRBJ1-2): EAGVAQSPRYKIIEKRQSVAFWCNPISGHATLYWYQQILGQGPKLLIQFQNNGVVDDSQLPKDRFSAERLKGVDSTLKIQPAKLEDSAVYLCASSFMAGYGYTFGSGTRLTVV.